Each of the 27 T cell receptor beta chains below was sequenced from the same sample in a study of regulatory T cells in long-lasting Graves disease. Sequencing libraries for TCR beta were prepared with iRepertoire HTBI primers and Arm-PCR of CDR3 regions. Using its own MiXCR run on the multiplex PCR reads, TCRdb lists one record per CDR3 protein. The sample consists of fewer than 400,000 distinct CDR3 sequences, around 20% of them appearing once. Documented time point: persistent/refractory GD, antithyroid drugs over 5 years with positive TRAb. The TCR library used RNA extracted from PBMCs. The sequencing used peripheral blood mononuclear cells (PBMCs), collected when the disease was refractory, from a patient treated with antithyroid drugs. These receptors were obtained from a female donor with Graves disease.

V is TRBV6-1 and J is TRBJ1-1, with 7 bases identical to TRBD1. Losses at the gene ends were 1 base for V and 6 bases for J; bases not matched to a gene: 11. Germline CDR1 MNHNS, CDR2 SASEGT. This CDR3 comprises 16 residues. The CDR3 DNA is TGTGCCAGCAGTGAAGTTTCAGGGGGGGGCAGGCCTGAAGCTTTCTTT. Protein sequence: CASSEVSGGGRPEAFF.

Only a few counts were recorded for this clonotype. This chain joins TRBV27 and TRBJ2-7, with 7 nucleotides matching TRBD1. Germline CDR1 is MNHEY and CDR2 is SMNVEV (reference sequence). Germline trimming cut 8 bases from V and 3 bases from J; bases unmatched to any gene: 7. There are 13 residues in the CDR3. The chain's CDR3 is CASGIRGYYEQYF. The CDR3 region has the DNA TGTGCCAGCGGGATCAGGGGGTACTACGAGCAGTACTTC.

This clonotype was observed a few times. The rearrangement uses TRBV6-1 and TRBJ1-6, with a tentative D call TRBD1 (6 bases). V was pared by 8 bases and J by 8 bases, with 13 bases between. Germline loops: CDR1 MNHNS, CDR2 SASEGT. This CDR3 comprises 13 residues. CDR3 in amino acids: CASARDTYSPLHF. The CDR3 DNA sequence: TGTGCCAGCGCCCGGGACACCTATTCACCCCTCCACTTT.

This clonotype was observed many times. The rearrangement joins TRBV20-1 to TRBJ2-4; no clear D. V was clipped by 3 bases and J by 1 base, with 4 bases between them. CDR1 and CDR2 (germline): DFQATT, SNEGSKA (reference sequence). The CDR3 spans 12 residues. CDR3 region: CSASRAKNIQYF. In nucleotides, the CDR3 is TGCAGTGCTAGCAGGGCCAAAAACATTCAGTACTTC.

This clonotype showed up many times. The rearrangement joins TRBV12-3 or TRBV12-4 to TRBJ1-1; 7 bases line up with TRBD1. The V and J ends lost 6 bases and 4 bases, in that order; junction bases with no gene match: 8. The CDR3 totals 14 residues. The CDR3 is CASRRQGVVTEAFF. The CDR3 DNA follows: TGTGCCAGCAGGCGCCAGGGGGTGGTCACTGAAGCTTTCTTT.

This chain uses TRBV12-3 or TRBV12-4 with TRBJ1-2; no firm D call. The CDR3 length is 13 residues. Trimming took off 5 bases at V and 8 bases at J, with 15 bases between the two ends. CDR3 sequence (DNA): TGTGCCAGCAGTGCCGACTGGGCAGCCGGCTACACCTTC. Translated, it gives CASSADWAAGYTF.

This chain uses TRBV20-1 with TRBJ2-7; no definite D call. The CDR3 consists of 13 residues. Looked up from germline, CDR1 is DFQATT and CDR2 is SNEGSKA (reference sequence). V was trimmed by 1 base and J by 3 bases, leaving 10 bases between them. The CDR3 DNA reads TGCAGTGCTAGAGGGACGGCCGACTACGAGCAGTACTTC. Translated, it gives CSARGTADYEQYF.

This clonotype came up many times. CDR3 DNA: TGTGCCATACCTAAATCTGCTAGCGGGGCGAACACCGGGGAGCTGTTTTTT. Translating gives CAIPKSASGANTGELFF. The chain couples TRBV28 to TRBJ2-2; 9 bases align to TRBD2. V trimming: 10 bases; J trimming: 0 bases; junction bases outside the gene matches: 12. The CDR3 totals 17 residues. Germline-derived CDR1 and CDR2 are MDHEN and SYDVKM.

At least ten counts were recorded for this clonotype. The rearrangement uses TRBV6-2 or TRBV6-3 and TRBJ1-4; a weak D match, TRBD1 (5 bases). This CDR3 has 15 residues. Germline CDR1 and CDR2: MNHEY and SVGEGT. The V gene lost 4 bases and the J gene lost 0 bases, with 9 bases spanning the gap. In DNA form, the CDR3 reads TGTGCCAGCAGTTCGGGGACGGCAACTAATGAAAAACTGTTTTTT. Its protein is CASSSGTATNEKLFF.

This clonotype was seen only a few times. The chain combines TRBV6-1 with TRBJ2-7; possibly TRBD2 for D (5 bases). Germline V CDR1 and CDR2: MNHNS, SASEGT. Trimming removed 9 bases from V and 0 bases from J, with 15 bases in between. The CDR3 extends over 14 amino acids. CDR3 in amino acids: CASTMDFPSYEQYF. For the CDR3, the DNA is TGTGCCAGTACCATGGACTTCCCCTCCTACGAGCAGTACTTC.

The chain joins TRBV19 to TRBJ1-2; D not resolved. Trimming shortened V by 7 bases and J by 0 bases, and 12 bases separated the two germline ends. CDR1 is LNHDA, CDR2 SQIVND, per germline (reference sequence). This CDR3 region has 14 residues. The CDR3 coding sequence is TGTGCCAGTACCCGTAAGGGAACTAACTATGGCTACACCTTC. This encodes CASTRKGTNYGYTF.

V usage is TRBV4-1 and J usage is TRBJ1-4; D may be TRBD1 (5 bases). The CDR3 sequence is 14 residues long. V shed 5 bases and J shed 3 bases, with 10 bases lying between them. Looked up from germline, CDR1 is MGHRA and CDR2 is YSYEKL. CDR3 bases: TGCGCCAGCAGCGGGAGGGGACCTAATGAAAAACTGTTTTTT. Its protein is CASSGRGPNEKLFF.

This clonotype was seen a few times. CDR3 DNA sequence: TGTGCCAGTAGTACTGGGGTAGGGGTTGCCGGGGAGCTGTTTTTT. This sequence encodes CASSTGVGVAGELFF. The chain is built from TRBV19 and TRBJ2-2; maybe TRBD1 (5 bases). The CDR3 contains 15 residues. The germline CDR1 and CDR2 sequences are LNHDA and SQIVND (reference sequence). V gave up 4 bases and J gave up 6 bases, with 15 bases separating them. The full variable domain, with the rest looked up from reference TRBV19 and TRBJ2-2, is DGGITQSPKYLFRKEGQNVTLSCEQNLNHDAMYWYRQDPGQGLRLIYYSQIVNDFQKGDIAEGYSVSREKKESFPLTVTSAQKNPTAFYLCASSTGVGVAGELFFGEGSRLTVL.

This clonotype was seen a single time. The CDR3 sequence: CSAIKPGTGGSGANVLTF. For the CDR3, the DNA is TGCAGTGCTATTAAGCCCGGGACAGGGGGCTCTGGGGCCAACGTCCTGACTTTC. The V gene is TRBV20-1, the J gene TRBJ2-6, with 11 positions matching TRBD1. The CDR3 is 18 amino acids. The germline CDR1 and CDR2 sequences are DFQATT and SNEGSKA (reference sequence). With V trimmed by 4 bases and J by 0 bases, 8 bases remained unmatched.

The chain combines TRBV29-1 with TRBJ2-5, with 11 positions matching TRBD1. The germline V gene encodes CDR1 SQVTM and CDR2 ANQGSEA. V dropped 6 bases and J dropped 1; count of bases not matched to a gene: 13. This CDR3 has 17 residues. DNA of the CDR3: TGCAGCGTAGATGGGACAGGGGGTATTTTCGGCCAAGAGACCCAGTACTTC. This gives the protein CSVDGTGGIFGQETQYF.

The sample holds many counts of this clonotype. The rearrangement joins TRBV29-1 to TRBJ2-7, with D possibly matching TRBD2 (6 bases). Germline CDR1 SQVTM, CDR2 ANQGSEA. There are 15 residues in the CDR3. V lost 1 base, J lost 0 bases, and 13 bases lay in between. The CDR3 nucleotides are TGCAGCGTTGAAGTAGGGACTTGGAGCTCCTACGAGCAGTACTTC. This sequence encodes CSVEVGTWSSYEQYF.

Note on this clonotype: This may be a read error, as it is one base from a much larger clone. This CDR3 reads CASSTLLAGGSSYDQYF. CDR3 bases: TGTGCCAGCAGCACCCTTCTAGCGGGGGGTAGCTCCTACGATCAGTACTTC. This rearrangement joins TRBV7-8 to TRBJ2-7, with 11 bases fitting TRBD2. This CDR3 spans 17 amino acids. Germline values: CDR1 SGHVS, CDR2 FQNEAQ.

This clonotype was found many times. V usage is TRBV29-1 and J usage is TRBJ1-2; D is uncertain. The CDR3 has 11 amino acids. The V end lost 7 bases, the J end lost 3 bases, and 9 bases lay between the germline ends. The germline CDR1 and CDR2 sequences are SQVTM and ANQGSEA. The CDR3 protein is CSGQEDYGYTF. In nucleotides, the CDR3 is TGCAGCGGACAAGAGGACTATGGCTACACCTTC.

This clonotype has ten or more counts. The V call is TRBV11-2, the J call TRBJ1-2, with D unresolved. Trimming removed 5 bases from V and 5 bases from J, with 9 bases in between. Germline CDR1 reads SGHAT; CDR2 reads FQNNGV. The CDR3 loop spans 12 amino acids. This CDR3 reads CASSLQGYGYTF. The DNA of the CDR3 is TGTGCCAGCAGCCTTCAAGGATATGGCTACACCTTC.

This clonotype has at least ten counts. This chain connects TRBV10-3 to TRBJ1-2, with D perhaps matching TRBD1 (6 bases). This CDR3 is 15 amino acids long. V lost 3 bases, J lost 8 bases, and 19 bases lay in between. Germline V gene data show CDR1 as ENHRY and CDR2 as SYGVKD. The CDR3 reads CAISDPDRPPGGYTF. In nucleotides, the CDR3 is TGTGCCATCAGTGATCCAGACAGGCCCCCCGGGGGCTACACCTTC.

The sample holds a few counts of this clonotype. The V and J genes are TRBV25-1 and TRBJ2-6; no definite D call. The CDR3 loop spans 16 amino acids. Deletions cut 1 base from V and 0 bases from J, with 7 bases between. Germline lookup yields CDR1 MGHDK and CDR2 SYGVNS. The DNA of the CDR3 is TGTGCCAGCAGTGAATTGGGAAGCTCTGGGGCCAACGTCCTGACTTTC. Amino acids: CASSELGSSGANVLTF.

This clonotype has a count of ten or more. The chain links TRBV7-3 to TRBJ2-5; TRBD2 matches 7 bases. The CDR3 is made up of 15 amino acids. The ends lost 5 bases at V and 2 bases at J; junction bases unmatched: 8. In germline, CDR1 is SGHTA, CDR2 FQGTGA. CDR3 in DNA: TGTGCCAGCAGCCGAAGGGGCGGGAGACAAGAGACCCAGTACTTC. Translated: CASSRRGGRQETQYF.

V gene TRBV5-6 combines with J gene TRBJ2-7; the D is unclear. The germline gives CDR1 SGHDT, CDR2 YYEEEE. Trimming removed 3 bases from V and 3 bases from J, with 7 bases in between. This CDR3 comprises 12 residues. The DNA of the CDR3 is TGTGCCAGCAGCTGGTACGACTACGAGCAGTACTTC. Translating gives CASSWYDYEQYF.

The CDR3 loop is CASSIGGQNYGYTF. The CDR3 nucleotides read TGTGCCAGTAGTATAGGGGGACAGAACTATGGCTACACCTTC. The chain combines TRBV19 with TRBJ1-2, with 7 nucleotides matching TRBD1. Looked up from germline, CDR1 is LNHDA and CDR2 is SQIVND (reference sequence). The CDR3 length is 14 residues. Trimming cost V 1 base and J 2 bases; bases outside gene matches: 1.

In its sample, this clonotype was seen many times. One junction end disagrees with the germline gene, perhaps due to a read error. This chain joins TRBV3-1 and TRBJ1-1; a possible D gene is TRBD1 (5 bases). Per germline, CDR1 LGHDT and CDR2 YNNKEL (reference sequence). The CDR3 is 14 residues long. CDR3: CASSQVGQGGEAFF. CDR3 DNA sequence: TGCGCCAGCAGCCAGGTGGGGCAGGGAGGTGAAGCTTTCTTT.

The table lists this clonotype with a few counts. The chain is built from TRBV29-1 and TRBJ2-2; either TRBD1 or TRBD2 may supply D (5 bases each). The CDR3 length is 14 residues. Germline assignment: CDR1 SQVTM and CDR2 ANQGSEA. The V gene lost 6 bases and the J gene lost 5 bases, with 16 bases spanning the gap. DNA of the CDR3: TGCAGCGTCGGCGTGGGGGTCCCTACCGGGGAGCTGTTTTTT. This translates into CSVGVGVPTGELFF.

The chain combines TRBV4-1 with TRBJ2-2, with TRBD1 matching 11 bases. Trimming took 4 bases from V and 0 from J; bases not matched to a gene: 1. Germline CDR1 MGHRA, CDR2 YSYEKL. The CDR3 has 16 amino acids. The CDR3 DNA reads TGCGCCAGCAGCCGGACAGGGGGCGCGAACACCGGGGAGCTGTTTTTT. Translated, it gives CASSRTGGANTGELFF.